The TCR beta chain under discussion was sequenced for a study of T-cell memory formation after mild COVID-19. On the study more broadly: TCR clustering was largely donor specific. The study's findings and limits: The pre-infection memory compartment contained some responding clones, suggesting cross-reactive memory joined.

V lost 4 bases, J lost 2 bases, and 12 bases lay in between. This CDR3 region has 14 residues. Germline CDR1 reads SGHRS; CDR2 reads YFSETQ. cDNA libraries for TCR alpha and TCR beta, carrying sample barcodes and UMIs, came from 5'RACE with constant-segment primers. TCRdb redid the calling of the 5' RACE reads with MiXCR, one entry per CDR3 protein. The sample records roughly 400,000 distinct CDR3 sequences, approximately 15% being singletons. Turning to this clonotype: Its antigen is not identified.

This receptor was obtained from a man aged 18-30 years who had mild COVID-19 (a few samples of this study predate the infection). Cell type and time point are not known. The genes are TRBV5-1 and TRBJ2-5; D could derive from TRBD1 or TRBD2 (5 bases each). Source material: PBMCs or a T cell subset sorted from them (not recorded which). CDR3 coding DNA: TGCGCCAGCAGCCCGGGACCGCGGCAAGAGACCCAGTACTTC. This gives the protein CASSPGPRQETQYF.